The entry below gives a single T cell receptor (beta chain) sequence along with its context. The clone's antigen remains unknown. It has no much larger one-base neighbor in the sample; base qualities were not kept. This entry comes from a study of T-cell memory formation after mild COVID-19 listed by TCRdb under 2021. A note on the overall study: Most TCR sequence clusters were specific to one of the two donors. Two young, previously healthy adult volunteers, one female and one male, were included in the cohort. Longitudinal TCRalpha and TCRbeta repertoire sequencing tracked T-cell clones expanding and contracting after mild COVID-19 in a couple of donors. Study-wide findings and limitations: Contracting CD4+ clones were located mainly in the CM and EM memory subsets, whereas CD8+ clones were found to be enriched in EMRA. Balanced CD4/CD8 phenotypes were observed for clones contracting from day 15 to 85, whereas a bias towards CD4+ was observed for a second wave of clones expanding from day 15 to 37. Whether the second-wave clones peaking on day 37 were SARS-CoV-2 specific was not confirmed. Some responding clones were found in pre-infection memory, which suggests that pre-existing cross-reactive memory T cells took part in the SARS-CoV-2 response. The study included only a couple of mild cases, and larger cohorts that include severe cases with pre-infection samples were judged to be necessary.

Ficoll-Paque density gradient centrifugation was used to isolate PBMCs. The CDR3 spans 16 residues, from the cysteine through the phenylalanine. This entry keeps only the CDR3 DNA: 48 bases, framed from base 1. V is reduced by 2 bases and J by 4 bases, leaving a spacing of 15 bases between them. Reading the germline V gene gives CDR1 MNHEY and CDR2 SVGEGT. TCRdb lists the instrument as Illumina NovaSeq 6000. Using 5'RACE with constant-segment primers, TCRalpha and TCRbeta cDNA libraries were constructed, with sample barcodes and unique molecular identifiers added in the process. RNA was extracted from every sample with Trizol reagent. Library amplification was performed in two PCR steps, and a second sample barcode and Illumina TruSeq adapters were introduced in the second step. Libraries were sequenced on an Illumina NovaSeq with 2 x 150 bp paired-end reads. In the paper's pipeline: Demultiplexing of reads and collapsing into UMI-guided consensus sequences were performed with migec v1.2.7. Using mixcr v2.1.11, UMI consensuses were aligned to TRA and TRB V and J templates and then assembled into clonotypes. Expanded or contracted clonotypes were those called significant by both edgeR and NoisET, with noise models trained on biological replicates. For edgeR calls, the thresholds were a false discovery rate-adjusted p below 0.01 and a log2 fold-change of 1. As an exploratory analysis of dynamics, max-normalized trajectories of the 1000 most abundant clonotypes were examined by PCA with hierarchical clustering. Separately sequenced CD4+ and CD8+ repertoires were used to assign a CD4 or CD8 phenotype to each responding clone. TCRdb redid the processing of the public reads, applying fastp at Q25 and MiXCR, and retained in-frame beta chains. Here each entry gathers all rows of one CDR3 protein and keeps the most common genes and DNA. These V and J calls are TCRdb output, not the study's own analysis. Here the sample has about half a million distinct CDR3 sequences; 15% to 20% occur a single time. The ten top clones hold approximately 13% of the sample.

What was sequenced was PBMCs or a T cell subset sorted from them (not recorded which). This clonotype originated in an adult woman who had mild COVID-19 (a few samples of this study predate the infection). The sample titles of this study are shuffled in the database, so cell type and time point are left out; the donor was told from shared clones. The rearranged chain carries TRBV6-2 or TRBV6-3 and TRBJ1-5; the D gene cannot be resolved reliably. The CDR3 reads CASSYNERGINQPQHF. The DNA sequence is as follows: TGTGCCAGCAGTTACAACGAGCGGGGAATAAATCAGCCCCAGCATTTT.